Sequencing of this T cell receptor (beta chain) was carried out in a study of blood T cell repertoires in COVID-19. The CDR3 is 14 residues long. V shed 3 bases and J 5 bases; nucleotides not matched to a gene: 4. CDR1 SGHRS and CDR2 YFSETQ come from the germline V gene. Libraries were prepared by immunoSEQ multiplex PCR; TCRdb keeps only in-frame clonotypes and omits some of them. The repertoire holds roughly 150,000 clones, with approximately 88% as singletons. This sequence was found in a man aged 55 to 70 with acute or convalescent COVID-19. This chain links TRBV5-1 with TRBJ2-7; TRBD1 matches at 11 bases. Sequenced: peripheral blood. This CDR3 reads CASSYGQGANEQYF. The CDR3 DNA reads TGCGCCAGCAGCTACGGACAGGGGGCGAACGAGCAGTACTTC.